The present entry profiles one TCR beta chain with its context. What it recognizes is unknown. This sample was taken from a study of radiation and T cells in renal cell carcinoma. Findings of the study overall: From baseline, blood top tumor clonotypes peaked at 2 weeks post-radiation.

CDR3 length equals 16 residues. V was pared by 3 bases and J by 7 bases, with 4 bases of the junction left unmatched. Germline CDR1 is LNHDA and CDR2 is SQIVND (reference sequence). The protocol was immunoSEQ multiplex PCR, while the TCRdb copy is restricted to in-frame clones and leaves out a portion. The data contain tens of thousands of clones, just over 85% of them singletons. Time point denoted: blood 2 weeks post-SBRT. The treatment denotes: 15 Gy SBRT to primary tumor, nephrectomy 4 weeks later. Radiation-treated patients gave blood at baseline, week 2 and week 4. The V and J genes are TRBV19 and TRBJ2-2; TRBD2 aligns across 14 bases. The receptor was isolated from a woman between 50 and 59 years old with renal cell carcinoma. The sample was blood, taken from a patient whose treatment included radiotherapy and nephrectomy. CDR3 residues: CASSIGLAGGGGELFF. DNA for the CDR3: TGTGCCAGTAGTATCGGACTAGCGGGAGGTGGCGGGGAGCTGTTTTTT.